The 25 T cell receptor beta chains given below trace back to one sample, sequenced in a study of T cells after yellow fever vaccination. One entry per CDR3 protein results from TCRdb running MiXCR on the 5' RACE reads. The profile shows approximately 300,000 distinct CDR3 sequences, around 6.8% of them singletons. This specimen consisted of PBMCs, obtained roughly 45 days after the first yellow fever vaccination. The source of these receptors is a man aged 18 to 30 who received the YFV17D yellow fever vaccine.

The CDR3 protein is CASSIWQFSSTDTQYF. The CDR3, as DNA: TGTGCCAGTAGTATATGGCAGTTTTCTAGCACAGATACGCAGTATTTT. This rearrangement joins TRBV19 to TRBJ2-3; D not certain. Germline lookup yields CDR1 LNHDA and CDR2 SQIVND (reference sequence). The CDR3 has 16 residues. V was shortened by 2 bases and J by 0 bases, with 12 bases between the two germline ends.

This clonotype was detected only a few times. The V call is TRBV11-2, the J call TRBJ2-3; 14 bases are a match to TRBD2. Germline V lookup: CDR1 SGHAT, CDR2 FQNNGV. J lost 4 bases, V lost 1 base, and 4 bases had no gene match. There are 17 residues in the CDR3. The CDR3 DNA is TGTGCCAGCAGCTTAGGGACTAGCGGGGGGTGGGCAGATACGCAGTATTTT. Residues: CASSLGTSGGWADTQYF. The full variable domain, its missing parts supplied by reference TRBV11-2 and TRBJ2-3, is EAGVAQSPRYKIIEKRQSVAFWCNPISGHATLYWYQQILGQGPKLLIQFQNNGVVDDSQLPKDRFSAERLKGVDSTLKIQPAKLEDSAVYLCASSLGTSGGWADTQYFGPGTRLTVL.

The DNA of the CDR3 is TGTGCCAGCAGGGCGTCGGGTAACACTGAAGCTTTCTTT. Its protein product is CASRASGNTEAFF. The chain joins TRBV27 to TRBJ1-1; no clear D gene. Germline CDR1 and CDR2: MNHEY and SMNVEV (reference sequence). V was cut by 6 bases and J by 2 bases, with 10 bases left in between. This CDR3 region has 13 residues.

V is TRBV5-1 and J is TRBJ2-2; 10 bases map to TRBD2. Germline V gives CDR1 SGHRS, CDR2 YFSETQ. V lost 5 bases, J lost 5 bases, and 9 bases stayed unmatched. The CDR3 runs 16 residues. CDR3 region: CASRASGGSSTGELFF. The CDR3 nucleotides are TGCGCCAGCAGAGCTAGCGGGGGATCTAGTACCGGGGAGCTGTTTTTT.

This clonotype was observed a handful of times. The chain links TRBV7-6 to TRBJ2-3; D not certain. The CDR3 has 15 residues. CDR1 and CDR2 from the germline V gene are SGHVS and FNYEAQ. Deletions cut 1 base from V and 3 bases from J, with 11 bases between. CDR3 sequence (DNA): TGTGCCAGCAGCTTAGAGGCGGTTAAAACAGATACGCAGTATTTT. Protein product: CASSLEAVKTDTQYF.

The CDR3 bases are TGTGCCAGCAGTAAGGGACTTACTTACAATGAGCAGTTCTTC. It is translated as CASSKGLTYNEQFF. The chain has TRBV6-2 or TRBV6-3 and TRBJ2-1, with a possible D match to TRBD2 (6 bases). V was trimmed by 5 bases and J by 4 bases, leaving 12 bases between them. This CDR3 is 14 amino acids long. CDR1 is MNHEY, CDR2 SVGEGT, per germline.

CDR3 amino acids: CATSPGNSVTGELFF. The CDR3 bases are TGTGCCACCAGCCCAGGGAATTCGGTCACCGGGGAGCTGTTTTTT. The genes are TRBV24-1 and TRBJ2-2; the D gene is possibly TRBD1 (5 bases). The CDR3 loop spans 15 amino acids. V was cut by 7 bases and J by 4 bases, with 15 bases left in between. Germline CDR1 KGHDR, CDR2 SFDVKD.

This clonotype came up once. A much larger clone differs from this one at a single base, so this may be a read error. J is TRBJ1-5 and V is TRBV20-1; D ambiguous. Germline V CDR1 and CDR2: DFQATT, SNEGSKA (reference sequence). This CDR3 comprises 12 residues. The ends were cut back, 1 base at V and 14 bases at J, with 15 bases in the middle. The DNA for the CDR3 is TGCAGTGCTAGAGGGCAGTGGCCCCGAAAGCATTTT. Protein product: CSARGQWPRKHF.

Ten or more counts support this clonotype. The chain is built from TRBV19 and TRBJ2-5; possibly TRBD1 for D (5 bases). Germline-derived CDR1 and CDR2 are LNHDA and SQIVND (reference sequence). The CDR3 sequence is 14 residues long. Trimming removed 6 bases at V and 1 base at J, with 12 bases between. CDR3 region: CASRVTGFQETQYF. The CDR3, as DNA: TGTGCCAGTAGAGTAACAGGATTCCAAGAGACCCAGTACTTC.

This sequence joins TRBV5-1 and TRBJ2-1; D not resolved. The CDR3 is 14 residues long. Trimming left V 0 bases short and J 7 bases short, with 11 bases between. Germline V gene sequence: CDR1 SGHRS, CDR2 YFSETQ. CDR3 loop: CASSLGYDGNEQFF. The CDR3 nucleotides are TGCGCCAGCAGCTTGGGGTATGATGGGAATGAGCAGTTCTTC.

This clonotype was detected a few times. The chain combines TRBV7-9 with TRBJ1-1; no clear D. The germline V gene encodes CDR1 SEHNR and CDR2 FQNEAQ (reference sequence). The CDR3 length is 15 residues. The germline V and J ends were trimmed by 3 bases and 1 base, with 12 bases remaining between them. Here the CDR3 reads CASSFSGKANTEAFF. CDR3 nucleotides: TGTGCCAGCAGCTTTTCCGGTAAGGCGAACACTGAAGCTTTCTTT.

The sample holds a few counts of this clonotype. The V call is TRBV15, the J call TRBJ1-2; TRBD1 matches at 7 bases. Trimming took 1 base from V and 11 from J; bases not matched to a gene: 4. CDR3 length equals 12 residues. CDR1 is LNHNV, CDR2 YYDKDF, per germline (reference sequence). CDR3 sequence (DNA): TGTGCCACCAGCAGAGTCCGGGACAGTTACACCTTC. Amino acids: CATSRVRDSYTF.

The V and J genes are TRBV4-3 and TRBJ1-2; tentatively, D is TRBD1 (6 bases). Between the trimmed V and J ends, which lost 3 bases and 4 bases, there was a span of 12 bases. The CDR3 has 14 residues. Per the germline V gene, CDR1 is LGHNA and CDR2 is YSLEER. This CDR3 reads CASSQNRVGYGYTF. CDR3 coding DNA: TGCGCCAGCAGCCAGAACAGGGTTGGCTATGGCTACACCTTC.

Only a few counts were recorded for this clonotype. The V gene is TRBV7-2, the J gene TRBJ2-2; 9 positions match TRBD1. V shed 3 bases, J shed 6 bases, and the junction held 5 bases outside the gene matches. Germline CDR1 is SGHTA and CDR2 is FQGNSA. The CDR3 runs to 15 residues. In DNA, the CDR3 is TGTGCCAGCAGCTTCACGACAGGGGGGGCCGGGGAGCTGTTTTTT. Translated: CASSFTTGGAGELFF. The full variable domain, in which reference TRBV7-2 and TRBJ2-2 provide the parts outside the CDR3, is GAGVSQSPSNKVTEKGKDVELRCDPISGHTALYWYRQSLGQGLEFLIYFQGNSAPDKSGLPSDRFSAERTGGSVSTLTIQRTQQEDSAVYLCASSFTTGGAGELFFGEGSRLTVL.

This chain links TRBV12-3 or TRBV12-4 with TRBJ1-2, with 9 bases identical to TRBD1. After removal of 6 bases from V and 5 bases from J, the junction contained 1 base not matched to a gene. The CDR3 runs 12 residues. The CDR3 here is CASSGTGYGYTF. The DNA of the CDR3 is TGTGCCAGCAGCGGGACAGGGTATGGCTACACCTTC.

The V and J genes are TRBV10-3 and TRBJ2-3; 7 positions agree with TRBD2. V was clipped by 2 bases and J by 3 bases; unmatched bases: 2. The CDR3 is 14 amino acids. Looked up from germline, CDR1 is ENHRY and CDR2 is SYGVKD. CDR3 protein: CAISELGGTDTQYF. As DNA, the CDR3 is TGTGCCATCAGTGAGCTGGGGGGGACAGATACGCAGTATTTT.

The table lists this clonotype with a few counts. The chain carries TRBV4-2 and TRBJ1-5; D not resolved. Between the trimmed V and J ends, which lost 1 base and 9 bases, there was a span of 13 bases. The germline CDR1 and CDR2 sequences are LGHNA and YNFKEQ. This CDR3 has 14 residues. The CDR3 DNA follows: TGTGCCAGCAGCCAAGGGGTGACTGTCGGGCCCCAGCATTTT. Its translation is CASSQGVTVGPQHF.

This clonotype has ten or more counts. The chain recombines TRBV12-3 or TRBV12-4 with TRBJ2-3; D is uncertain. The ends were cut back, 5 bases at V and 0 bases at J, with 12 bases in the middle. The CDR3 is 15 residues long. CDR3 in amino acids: CASSPLMFSTDTQYF. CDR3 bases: TGTGCCAGCAGTCCGCTGATGTTTAGCACAGATACGCAGTATTTT.

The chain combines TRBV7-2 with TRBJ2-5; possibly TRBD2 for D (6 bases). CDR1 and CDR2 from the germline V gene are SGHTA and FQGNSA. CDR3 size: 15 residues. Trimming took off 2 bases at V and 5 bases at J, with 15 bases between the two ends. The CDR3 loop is CASSLYSPRGETQYF. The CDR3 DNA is TGTGCCAGCAGCTTATACAGCCCACGGGGGGAGACCCAGTACTTC.

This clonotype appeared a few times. Written as DNA, the CDR3 is TGTGCCAGCAGCTTAGGTGCTGGGGCCTCCAATCAGCCCCAGCATTTT. The encoded protein is CASSLGAGASNQPQHF. The chain carries TRBV7-9 and TRBJ1-5; tentatively, D is TRBD1 (5 bases). Germline values: CDR1 SEHNR, CDR2 FQNEAQ (reference sequence). The V gene lost 1 base and the J gene lost 3 bases, with 13 bases spanning the gap. The CDR3 has 16 residues. Full variable domain (missing parts from reference TRBV7-9 and TRBJ1-5): DTGVSQNPRHKITKRGQNVTFRCDPISEHNRLYWYRQTLGQGPEFLTYFQNEAQLEKSRLLSDRFSAERPKGSFSTLEIQRTEQGDSAMYLCASSLGAGASNQPQHFGDGTRLSIL.

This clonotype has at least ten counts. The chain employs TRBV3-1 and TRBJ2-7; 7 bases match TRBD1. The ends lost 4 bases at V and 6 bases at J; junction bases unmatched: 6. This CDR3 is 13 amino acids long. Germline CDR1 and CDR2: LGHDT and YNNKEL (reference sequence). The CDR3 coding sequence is TGTGCCAGCAGCCTCCGGGACAGTCGCGAGCAGTACGTC. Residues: CASSLRDSREQYV.

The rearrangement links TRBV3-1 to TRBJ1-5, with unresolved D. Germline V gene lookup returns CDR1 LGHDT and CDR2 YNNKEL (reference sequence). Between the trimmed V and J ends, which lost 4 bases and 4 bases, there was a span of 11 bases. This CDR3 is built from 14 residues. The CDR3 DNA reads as TGTGCCAGCAGCCCCCTCGGAGGGAATCAGCCCCAGCATTTT. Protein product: CASSPLGGNQPQHF.

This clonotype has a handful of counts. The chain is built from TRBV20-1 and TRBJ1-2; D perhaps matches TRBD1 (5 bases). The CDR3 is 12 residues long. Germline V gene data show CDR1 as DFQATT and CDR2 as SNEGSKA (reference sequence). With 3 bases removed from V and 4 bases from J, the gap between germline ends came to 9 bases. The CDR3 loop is CSASGGGYGYTF. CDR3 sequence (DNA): TGCAGTGCTAGTGGGGGTGGCTATGGCTACACCTTC.

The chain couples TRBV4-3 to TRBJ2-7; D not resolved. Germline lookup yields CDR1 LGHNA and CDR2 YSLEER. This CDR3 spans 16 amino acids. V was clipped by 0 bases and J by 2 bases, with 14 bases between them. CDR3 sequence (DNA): TGCGCCAGCAGCCAAGAAACCGACGGTACTACCTACGAGCAGTACGTC. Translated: CASSQETDGTTYEQYV.

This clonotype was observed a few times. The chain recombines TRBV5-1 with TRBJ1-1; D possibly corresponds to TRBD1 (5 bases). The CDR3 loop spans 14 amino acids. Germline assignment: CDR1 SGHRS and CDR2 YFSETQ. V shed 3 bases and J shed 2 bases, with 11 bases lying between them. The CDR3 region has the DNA TGCGCCAGCAGCTCGGGGGGACCCAACACTGAAGCTTTCTTT. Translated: CASSSGGPNTEAFF.